One and the same sample provided the 20 T cell receptor beta chains below, sequenced in a study of early T cells in non-severe SARS-CoV-2 infection. TCRdb itself ran the 5' RACE reads through MiXCR, one entry per CDR3 protein. The table shows 25,000 to 35,000 distinct CDR3 sequences, with about 5.7% occurring only once. Material for sequencing was whole blood. The receptors derive from an adult who was a healthcare worker with PCR-confirmed SARS-CoV-2 infection or an uninfected control (not recorded which).

This clonotype was seen at least ten times. The chain employs TRBV3-1 and TRBJ2-7, with 9 nucleotides matching TRBD2. Germline V gene sequence: CDR1 LGHDT, CDR2 YNNKEL (reference sequence). V lost 6 bases, J lost 0 bases, and 6 bases stayed unmatched. CDR3 length equals 15 residues. CDR3 loop: CASRSTSGPSYEQYF. The CDR3 region has the DNA TGTGCCAGCAGATCCACTAGCGGGCCCTCCTACGAGCAGTACTTC.

This clonotype was recorded many times. The chain recombines TRBV20-1 with TRBJ1-5, with TRBD1 as a possible D gene (5 bases). V was shortened by 6 bases and J by 6 bases, with 18 bases between the two germline ends. Germline-derived CDR1 and CDR2 are DFQATT and SNEGSKA (reference sequence). The CDR3 is 14 residues long. CDR3 in DNA: TGCAGTGCCAGGGCGGGGCAGGGTTTTCAGCCCCAGCATTTT. The encoded protein is CSARAGQGFQPQHF.

This clonotype showed up many times. The chain combines TRBV6-2 or TRBV6-3 with TRBJ2-7, with a tentative D call TRBD2 (6 bases). The CDR3 is made up of 15 amino acids. Germline assignment: CDR1 MNHEY and CDR2 SVGEGT. V lost 5 bases and J lost 0, with 14 bases in between. The CDR3 is CASSPSGRGSYEQYV. For the CDR3, the DNA is TGTGCCAGCAGTCCCTCGGGGCGGGGCTCCTACGAGCAGTACGTC.

This clonotype showed up many times. This chain connects TRBV4-1 to TRBJ1-5; D might be TRBD1 (5 bases). The CDR3 totals 16 residues. V lost 4 bases and J 2 bases, leaving 15 bases between the germline ends. Germline-derived CDR1 and CDR2 are MGHRA and YSYEKL. CDR3 DNA: TGCGCCAGCAGCCCTCAGCTCGCGGGGGGCAATCAGCCCCAGCATTTT. It yields the protein CASSPQLAGGNQPQHF.

At least ten counts were recorded for this clonotype. The rearrangement uses TRBV7-2 and TRBJ1-5, with D maybe TRBD1 (5 bases). CDR1 SGHTA and CDR2 FQGNSA come from the germline V gene. The CDR3 loop spans 16 amino acids. Trimming removed 4 bases at V and 7 bases at J, with 20 bases between. CDR3 amino acids: CASSSRRTGVVQPQHF. The CDR3 coding sequence is TGTGCCAGCAGCTCGCGGAGAACAGGTGTGGTCCAGCCCCAGCATTTT. The full variable domain, completed using reference TRBV7-2 and TRBJ1-5, is GAGVSQSPSNKVTEKGKDVELRCDPISGHTALYWYRQSLGQGLEFLIYFQGNSAPDKSGLPSDRFSAERTGGSVSTLTIQRTQQEDSAVYLCASSSRRTGVVQPQHFGDGTRLSIL.

This clonotype was recorded at least ten times. The chain couples TRBV24-1 to TRBJ2-1; TRBD2 agrees at 7 bases. V gave up 1 base and J gave up 3 bases; unmatched junction bases: 8. The CDR3 length is 17 residues. Germline V CDR1 and CDR2: KGHDR, SFDVKD. Here the CDR3 DNA reads TGTGCCACCAGTGATTTACGCGGGGGTTCGGGCTACAATGAGCAGTTCTTC. It yields the protein CATSDLRGGSGYNEQFF.

A note on this clonotype: This clone may be a read error of a much larger clone one base away. The CDR3 coding sequence is TGTGCCGGCAGCGGAGGCAGGGGTTTGAATGAAAAACTGTTTTTT. Its protein product is CAGSGGRGLNEKLFF. This chain uses TRBV7-9 with TRBJ1-4; D is perhaps TRBD1 (6 bases). The length of the CDR3 is 15 residues. CDR1 and CDR2 (germline): SEHNR, FQNEAQ (reference sequence).

The chain carries TRBV11-2 and TRBJ1-1; possibly TRBD1 for D (5 bases). Trimming cost V 2 bases and J 5 bases, with 12 bases left between them. Germline assignment: CDR1 SGHAT and CDR2 FQNNGV. This CDR3 has 14 residues. The CDR3 sequence is CASSLQASGTEAFF. The CDR3 nucleotides read TGTGCCAGCAGCTTACAGGCCTCAGGGACTGAAGCTTTCTTT.

This chain links TRBV21-1 with TRBJ2-5. TRBV21-1 is classified as a pseudogene. The CDR3 is made up of 12 amino acids. CDR3 in DNA: TGTGCCAGCGGGCTAAACCAAGAGACCCAGTACTTC. It codes for CASGLNQETQYF.

This clonotype has ten or more counts. This rearrangement joins TRBV30 to TRBJ1-6; no definite D call. Trimming stripped 0 bases from V and 15 bases from J, with 9 bases between. This CDR3 has 11 residues. CDR1 GTSNPN and CDR2 SVGIG come from the germline V gene (reference sequence). The CDR3 bases are TGTGCCTGGAGTGTACTGGGTCGCCTCCACTTT. It codes for CAWSVLGRLHF. Using reference TRBV30 and TRBJ1-6 for the parts outside the CDR3, the full variable domain is SQTIHQWPATLVQPVGSPLSLECTVEGTSNPNLYWYRQAAGRGLQLLFYSVGIGQISSEVPQNLSASRPQDRQFILSSKKLLLSDSGFYLCAWSVLGRLHFGNGTRLTVT.

This clonotype showed up many times. The chain couples TRBV28 to TRBJ2-7; TRBD2 matches 7 bases. Germline V gene data show CDR1 as MDHEN and CDR2 as SYDVKM. This CDR3 spans 12 amino acids. The V gene end was trimmed by 5 bases and the J gene end by 8 bases; junction bases not matched to a gene: 6. CDR3 nucleotides: TGTGCCAGCAGTCCCGGGGGGTTGAAGCAGTACTTC. Its protein is CASSPGGLKQYF. Drawing the rest from reference TRBV28 and TRBJ2-7, the complete variable domain is DVKVTQSSRYLVKRTGEKVFLECVQDMDHENMFWYRQDPGLGLRLIYFSYDVKMKEKGDIPEGYSVSREKKERFSLILESASTNQTSMYLCASSPGGLKQYFGPGTRLTVT.

This clonotype was recorded a few times. This rearrangement joins TRBV14 to TRBJ2-1, with 9 bases that match TRBD2. The CDR3 extends over 20 amino acids. The germline gives CDR1 SGHDN, CDR2 FVKESK. The V gene end was trimmed by 0 bases and the J gene end by 0 bases; junction bases not matched to a gene: 12. The CDR3 bases are TGTGCCAGCAGCCAAGATCTGGGTAGCGGGAGCTCTAGCTCCTACAATGAGCAGTTCTTC. This gives the protein CASSQDLGSGSSSSYNEQFF.

This clonotype has a count of ten or more. The chain recombines TRBV13 with TRBJ2-7; 7 bases are shared with TRBD2. The CDR3 is made up of 15 amino acids. V shed 4 bases and J 6 bases; nucleotides not matched to a gene: 12. Germline-derived CDR1 and CDR2 are PRHDT and FYEKMQ (reference sequence). The CDR3 reads CASSSPRTSSREQYF. As DNA, the CDR3 is TGTGCCAGCAGCTCCCCCCGGACTAGTTCGCGCGAGCAGTACTTC.

The gene calls are TRBV6-1 and TRBJ1-5; D might be TRBD1 (5 bases). V lost 2 bases and J lost 1, with 15 bases in between. The CDR3 is made up of 17 amino acids. The germline CDR1 and CDR2 sequences are MNHNS and SASEGT. The CDR3 sequence: CASSEMRGRRSNQPQHF. The CDR3 DNA reads as TGTGCCAGCAGTGAAATGCGGGGGAGGAGGAGCAATCAGCCCCAGCATTTT.

This clonotype was picked up many times. The V and J genes are TRBV7-2 and TRBJ1-2; possibly TRBD1 for D (5 bases). V was clipped by 2 bases and J by 0 bases, with 13 bases between them. Per germline, CDR1 SGHTA and CDR2 FQGNSA. This CDR3 is 16 amino acids long. The CDR3 reads CASSLRGTPTNYGYTF. For the CDR3, the DNA is TGTGCCAGCAGCTTACGCGGGACTCCCACTAACTATGGCTACACCTTC.

This clonotype was seen more than once but under ten times. The CDR3 loop reads CASRPAVQETQYF. DNA of the CDR3: TGTGCCAGCAGACCAGCGGTCCAAGAGACCCAGTACTTC. The chain employs TRBV6-5 and TRBJ2-5; D is possibly TRBD2 (5 bases). Germline CDR1 is MNHEY and CDR2 is SVGAGI. The CDR3 is 13 residues long. Trimming removed 6 bases at V and 1 base at J, with 9 bases between.

This clonotype came up many times. J is TRBJ1-6 and V is TRBV12-3 or TRBV12-4, with D possibly being TRBD1 (5 bases). This CDR3 spans 14 amino acids. Trimming shortened V by 3 bases and J by 6 bases, and 9 bases separated the two germline ends. CDR3 bases: TGTGCCAGCAGTTTGGGACTGATTAATTCACCCCTCCACTTT. Translated, it gives CASSLGLINSPLHF.

This clonotype was observed at least ten times. The chain has TRBV6-2 or TRBV6-3 and TRBJ2-1; maybe TRBD2 (7 bases). The CDR3 is made up of 17 amino acids. The V end lost 3 bases, the J end lost 4 bases, and 19 bases lay between the germline ends. CDR1 and CDR2 from the germline V gene are MNHEY and SVGEGT. DNA for the CDR3: TGTGCCAGCAGTTATGGGGGGCTAGCGGACCGGTACAATGAGCAGTTCTTC. Protein product: CASSYGGLADRYNEQFF.

The V call is TRBV28, the J call TRBJ1-2; 8 bases are shared with TRBD1. The V gene end was trimmed by 3 bases and the J gene end by 6 bases; junction bases not matched to a gene: 9. CDR1 and CDR2 (germline): MDHEN, SYDVKM. This CDR3 spans 15 amino acids. The CDR3 protein is CASSLRQGALDGYTF. The CDR3 region has the DNA TGTGCCAGCAGTTTGCGGCAGGGGGCTCTTGATGGCTACACCTTC.

The V and J genes are TRBV12-3 or TRBV12-4 and TRBJ2-7, with 8 bases matching TRBD1. V shed 6 bases and J 3 bases; nucleotides not matched to a gene: 10. The CDR3 is 15 residues long. CDR3: CASSLKTGEGYEQYF. CDR3 DNA: TGTGCCAGCAGCCTGAAGACAGGGGAAGGCTACGAGCAGTACTTC.